A single sample gave rise to the 25 T cell receptor beta chains below, sequenced in a study of metastatic and nonmetastatic thyroid tumors. Thyroid surgery took place with no prior treatment in any patient. Through MiXCR, TCRdb re-clonotyped the PCR reads. Of 64,000 or so clones in the sample, around 15% were seen once. Sample: blood. These receptors all stem from a male donor with papillary thyroid cancer or a benign thyroid nodule (not recorded which). Some clones in this sample may be carry-over from other donors' samples.

This clone is judged medium-sized. The chain links TRBV12-3 or TRBV12-4 to TRBJ2-1; D call uncertain. This CDR3 spans 18 amino acids. The V and J ends lost 0 bases and 0 bases respectively, with 15 bases between them. The CDR3 DNA reads as TGTGCCAGCAGTTTAGCCCCGACTTTCTCGAGCTCCTACAATGAGCAGTTCTTC. It codes for CASSLAPTFSSSYNEQFF.

This clone showed up many times. The chain carries TRBV12-3 or TRBV12-4 and TRBJ1-6; D uncertain. The ends were cut back, 5 bases at V and 7 bases at J, with 6 bases in the middle. This CDR3 has 12 residues. The CDR3 loop is CASSDLNSPLHF. For the CDR3, the DNA is TGTGCCAGCAGTGACTTAAATTCACCCCTCCACTTT.

This clone was counted a few times. The chain is built from TRBV5-4 and TRBJ2-7, with TRBD1 as a possible D gene (5 bases). Looked up from germline, CDR1 is SGHNT and CDR2 is YYREEE (reference sequence). This CDR3 is 14 amino acids long. V was cut by 5 bases and J by 2 bases, with 14 bases left in between. The CDR3 DNA reads as TGTGCCAGCAGGGATCAGGGCGTCCCCTACGAGCAGTACGTC. Protein: CASRDQGVPYEQYV.

This clone was counted ten times or more. The chain employs TRBV6-1 and TRBJ2-5; D is possibly TRBD1 or TRBD2 (6 bases each). V was clipped by 9 bases and J by 5 bases, with 13 bases between them. The CDR3 covers 12 residues. Germline lookup yields CDR1 MNHNS and CDR2 SASEGT. In DNA form, the CDR3 reads TGTGCCAGTCGGCAGGGGAGGGAGACCCAGTACTTC. It is translated as CASRQGRETQYF.

The genes are TRBV3-1 and TRBJ2-1; perhaps TRBD2 as D (5 bases). CDR3 length: 19 residues. Germline V gene sequence: CDR1 LGHDT, CDR2 YNNKEL (reference sequence). V shed 2 bases and J shed 6 bases, with 26 bases lying between them. As DNA, the CDR3 is TGTGCCAGCAGCCAATATTGGGGTGAGAGGGTCCATCTCTCCAATGAGCAGTTCTTC. It specifies CASSQYWGERVHLSNEQFF.

Regarding this clone: Since no conserved phenylalanine or tryptophan closes the CDR3, a read error is the likely cause. This chain joins TRBV29-1 and TRBJ1-2, with D perhaps TRBD1 (5 bases). CDR1 and CDR2 from the germline V gene are SQVTM and ANQGSEA. Deletions cut 3 bases from V and 8 bases from J, with 13 bases between. The CDR3 is 12 amino acids. DNA for the CDR3: TGCAGCGTTGACGGACACGGGCGAGGCTACACCTCC. It encodes CSVDGHGRGYTS.

Ten or more counts support this clone. This chain links TRBV20-1 with TRBJ2-1; maybe TRBD2 (6 bases). The CDR3 is 15 residues long. Germline V gene sequence: CDR1 DFQATT, CDR2 SNEGSKA (reference sequence). V gave up 6 bases and J gave up 0 bases, with 15 bases separating them. CDR3 in DNA: TGCAGTGCCCCTCGGCGGGATGGCTCCTACAATGAGCAGTTCTTC. It is translated as CSAPRRDGSYNEQFF.

In this sample, this clone turned up many times. This chain links TRBV4-1 with TRBJ1-2, with TRBD1 matching over 9 bases. The CDR3 sequence is 19 residues long. CDR1 is MGHRA, CDR2 YSYEKL, per germline. Trimming at V came to 2 bases and at J to 3 bases, leaving 16 bases not matched to a gene. CDR3 in DNA: TGCGCCAGCAGCCAATCACCCCTCCTGGCCCGGGACAGGGACTATGGCTACACCTTC. This translates into CASSQSPLLARDRDYGYTF.

This clone was observed many times. J is TRBJ2-3 and V is TRBV10-2; 10 bases fit TRBD1. Per germline, CDR1 WSHSY and CDR2 SAAADI. This CDR3 is 14 amino acids long. V lost 10 bases to trimming and J lost 2 bases; unmatched junction nucleotides: 6. In DNA form, the CDR3 reads TGCGCCACCAGACAGGGGGCTGACACAGATACGCAGTATTTT. It yields the protein CATRQGADTDTQYF.

This clone was seen repeatedly, ten times or more. This chain uses TRBV5-6 with TRBJ2-7; the D call may be TRBD1 or TRBD2 (5 bases each). CDR1 SGHDT and CDR2 YYEEEE come from the germline V gene. V gave up 2 bases and J gave up 2 bases, with 8 bases separating them. The CDR3 is 13 residues long. The CDR3, as DNA: TGTGCCAGCAGCTTTCAGGGAGCCTACGAGCAGTACTTC. Protein product: CASSFQGAYEQYF.

Comment on this clone: A junction end diverges from the germline sequence, so it may reflect a read error. This chain links TRBV24-1 with TRBJ2-2; D is undetermined. CDR3 length: 19 residues. Per germline, CDR1 KGHDR and CDR2 SFDVKD. The DNA for the CDR3 is TGTGCCACCATTGATTTGGCATGGGTAGGACCAGCGAACACCGGGGAGCTGTTTTTT. Protein: CATIDLAWVGPANTGELFF.

This clone was seen at least ten times. In the same sample, other DNA sequences code for this CDR3. The V gene is TRBV4-1, the J gene TRBJ1-4, with 7 bases that match TRBD1. Germline CDR1 reads MGHRA; CDR2 reads YSYEKL. There are 15 residues in the CDR3. The V gene end was trimmed by 2 bases and the J gene end by 3 bases; junction bases not matched to a gene: 3. The CDR3 is CASSQTGTANEKLFF. CDR3 DNA sequence: TGCGCCAGCAGCCAAACCGGGACAGCTAATGAAAAACTGTTTTTT.

This clone has more than one count but fewer than ten. The genes are TRBV6-2 or TRBV6-3 and TRBJ1-2; no clear D gene. CDR3 length equals 13 residues. Germline CDR1 reads MNHEY; CDR2 reads SVGEGT. V gave up 5 bases and J gave up 10 bases, with 17 bases separating them. The CDR3 DNA follows: TGTGCCAGCAGTCCCCCTCCAGTGGTAGTCTACACCTTC. Protein sequence: CASSPPPVVVYTF.

J is TRBJ1-2 and V is TRBV6-7; D is perhaps TRBD1 (5 bases). TRBV6-7 is recorded as an ORF, its role being uncertain. With 8 bases removed from V and 8 bases from J, the gap between germline ends came to 15 bases. This CDR3 spans 12 amino acids. CDR3: CASPTACGGYTF. The CDR3 DNA is TGTGCCAGCCCGACAGCGTGTGGGGGCTACACCTTC.

This clone was observed many times. A much more abundant neighbour one base away suggests this may be a read error. V usage is TRBV12-3 or TRBV12-4 and J usage is TRBJ2-7; 7 bases line up with TRBD1. This CDR3 spans 12 amino acids. CDR3: CTSSRQGYEQYF. The CDR3 region has the DNA TGTACCAGCAGTAGACAGGGATACGAGCAGTACTTC.

This clone was observed a few times. An end of the junction does not agree with germline; a read error may underlie this. V and J are TRBV15 and TRBJ2-6; D tentatively reads TRBD1 or TRBD2 (5 bases each). CDR3 length equals 14 residues. Per germline, CDR1 LNHNV and CDR2 YYDKDF (reference sequence). CDR3 sequence reads: CATSTCDGANVLTF. The CDR3 bases are TGTGCCACCAGCACATGTGACGGGGCCAACGTCCTTACTTTC.

This clone showed up many times. The chain has TRBV25-1 and TRBJ2-1; TRBD1 or TRBD2 may be the D gene (5 bases each). The V and J ends lost 2 bases and 0 bases respectively, with 8 bases between them. Germline lookup yields CDR1 MGHDK and CDR2 SYGVNS. This CDR3 has 15 residues. CDR3 loop: CASSEGGSSYNEQFF. The CDR3 nucleotides read TGTGCCAGCAGTGAAGGGGGTAGCTCCTACAATGAGCAGTTCTTC.

A word on this clone: A much bigger clone sits one base away, suggesting this may be a read error. The DNA of the CDR3 is TGCAGTGCTACCGTAGCTAGCGGGGCCACCTACGAGCAGTACTTC. This encodes CSATVASGATYEQYF. The chain links TRBV20-1 to TRBJ2-7, with TRBD2 matching over 9 bases. CDR1 and CDR2 from the germline V gene are DFQATT and SNEGSKA (reference sequence). The V and J ends lost 4 bases and 2 bases, in that order; junction bases with no gene match: 9. CDR3 length equals 15 residues.

With respect to this clone: At one of its ends the junction is not consistent with the germline gene, which may arise from a read error. The chain combines TRBV6-1 with TRBJ1-2; D possibly corresponds to TRBD1 (5 bases). Germline CDR1 reads MNHNS; CDR2 reads SASEGT. The CDR3 contains 18 residues. DNA of the CDR3: TGTGCCAGCAGTGAAGCGCTTGTGACCCTCCTTGGGACCTATGTCTACACCTTC. Protein product: CASSEALVTLLGTYVYTF.

The sample holds many counts of this clone. The chain is built from TRBV30 and TRBJ2-3; 9 bases map to TRBD2. V lost 5 bases to trimming and J lost 5 bases; unmatched junction nucleotides: 14. The length of the CDR3 is 16 residues. Germline-derived CDR1 and CDR2 are GTSNPN and SVGIG (reference sequence). The DNA of the CDR3 is TGTGCCTGGGCCCGGGGGCGGATTAGCGGGGGAGATACGCAGTATTTT. It yields the protein CAWARGRISGGDTQYF.

This clone was counted a few times. Other nucleotide sequences from this sample produce the same CDR3. The chain couples TRBV5-1 to TRBJ2-1; D may correspond to TRBD1 or TRBD2 (5 bases each). Germline CDR1 and CDR2: SGHRS and YFSETQ. The CDR3 is 20 residues long. V was shortened by 4 bases and J by 1 base, with 27 bases between the two germline ends. The CDR3 DNA sequence: TGCGCCAGCAGCGGGGGACGAAAGGACGGTAGGGGCAAGTCCTACAATGAGCAGTTCTTC. Its protein is CASSGGRKDGRGKSYNEQFF.

There are many counts of this clone. The rearrangement joins TRBV27 to TRBJ2-1; weak D call: TRBD2 (6 bases). The V gene lost 5 bases and the J gene lost 0 bases, with 11 bases spanning the gap. Per the germline V gene, CDR1 is MNHEY and CDR2 is SMNVEV (reference sequence). The CDR3 runs to 15 residues. CDR3 bases: TGTGCCAGCAGTCGGGGGTTGAGCTCCTACAATGAGCAGTTCTTC. As protein: CASSRGLSSYNEQFF.

This clone was detected once. This may stem from a read error, because a much larger clone lies one nucleotide away. The sample carries other DNA sequences with the same CDR3. The CDR3 DNA reads as TGTGCCAGCAGCCAAACCGTGGCTAGCGGTCCTCTTAGGCATGAGCAGTTCTTC. This sequence encodes CASSQTVASGPLRHEQFF. The V and J genes are TRBV3-1 and TRBJ2-1; 7 bases are a match to TRBD2. Germline V gives CDR1 LGHDT, CDR2 YNNKEL (reference sequence). This CDR3 spans 18 amino acids. J lost 8 bases, V lost 2 bases, and 18 bases had no gene match.

On this clone: This may be a read error, as it is one base from a much larger clone. The genes are TRBV19 and TRBJ2-5; TRBD1 agrees at 7 bases. CDR1 and CDR2 (germline): LNHDA, SQIVND (reference sequence). The V gene end was trimmed by 7 bases and the J gene end by 1 base; junction bases not matched to a gene: 9. The CDR3 extends over 15 amino acids. CDR3 sequence: CASIIQGQIQETQYF. CDR3 bases: TGTGCCAGTATTATTCAGGGACAGATCCAAGAGACCCAGTACTTC.

There are many counts of this clone. The chain recombines TRBV3-1 with TRBJ1-2, with D possibly being TRBD1 (6 bases). CDR1 and CDR2 (germline): LGHDT, YNNKEL (reference sequence). There are 15 residues in the CDR3. V lost 4 bases and J lost 6, with 18 bases in between. The CDR3 protein is CASSLKRGGGHGYTF. The DNA for the CDR3 is TGTGCCAGCAGCCTCAAGCGTGGAGGGGGTCATGGCTACACCTTC.